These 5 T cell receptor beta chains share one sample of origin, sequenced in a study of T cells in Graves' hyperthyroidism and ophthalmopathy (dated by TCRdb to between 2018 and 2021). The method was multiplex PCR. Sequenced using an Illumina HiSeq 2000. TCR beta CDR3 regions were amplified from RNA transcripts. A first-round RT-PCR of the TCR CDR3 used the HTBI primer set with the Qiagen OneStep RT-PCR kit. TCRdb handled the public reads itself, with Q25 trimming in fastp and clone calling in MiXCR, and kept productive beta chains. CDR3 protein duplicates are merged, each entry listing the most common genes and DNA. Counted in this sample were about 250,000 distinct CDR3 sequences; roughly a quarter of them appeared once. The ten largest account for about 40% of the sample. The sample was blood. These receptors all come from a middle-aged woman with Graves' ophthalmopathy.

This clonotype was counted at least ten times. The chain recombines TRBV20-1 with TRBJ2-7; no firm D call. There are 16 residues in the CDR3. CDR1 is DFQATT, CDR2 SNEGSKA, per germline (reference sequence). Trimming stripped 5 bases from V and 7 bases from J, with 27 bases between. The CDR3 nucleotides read TGCAGTGCTGGAAGTTCGTTGCCTGCCTTCTCATGGGAGCAGTACTTC. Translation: CSAGSSLPAFSWEQYF.

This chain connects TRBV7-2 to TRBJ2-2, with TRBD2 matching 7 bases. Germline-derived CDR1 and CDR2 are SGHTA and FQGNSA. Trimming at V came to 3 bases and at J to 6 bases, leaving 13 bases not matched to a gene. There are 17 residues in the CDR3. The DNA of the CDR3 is TGTGCCAGCAGCTTCGCGGGAGACTTCCTGGGGCCCGGGGAGCTGTTTTTT. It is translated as CASSFAGDFLGPGELFF. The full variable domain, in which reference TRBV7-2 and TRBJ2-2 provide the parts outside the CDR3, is GAGVSQSPSNKVTEKGKDVELRCDPISGHTALYWYRQSLGQGLEFLIYFQGNSAPDKSGLPSDRFSAERTGGSVSTLTIQRTQQEDSAVYLCASSFAGDFLGPGELFFGEGSRLTVL.

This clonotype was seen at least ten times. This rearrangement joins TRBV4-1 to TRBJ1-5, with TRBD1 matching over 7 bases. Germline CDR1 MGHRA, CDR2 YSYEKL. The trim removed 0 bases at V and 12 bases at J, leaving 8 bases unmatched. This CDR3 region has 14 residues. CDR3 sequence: CASSQDDDRAIQHF. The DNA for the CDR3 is TGCGCCAGCAGCCAAGACGACGACAGGGCCATCCAGCATTTT.

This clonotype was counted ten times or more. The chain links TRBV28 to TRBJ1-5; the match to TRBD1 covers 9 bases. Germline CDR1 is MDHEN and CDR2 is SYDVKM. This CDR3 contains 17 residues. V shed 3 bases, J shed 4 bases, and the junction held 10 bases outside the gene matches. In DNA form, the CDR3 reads TGTGCCAGCAGTTTCAGGATAGACAGGGGGGGAAATCAGCCCCAGCATTTT. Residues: CASSFRIDRGGNQPQHF.

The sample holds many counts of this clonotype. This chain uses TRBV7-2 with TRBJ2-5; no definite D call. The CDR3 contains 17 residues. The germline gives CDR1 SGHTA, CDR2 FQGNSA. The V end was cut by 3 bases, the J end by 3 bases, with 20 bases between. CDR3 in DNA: TGTGCCAGCAGCTTCAAGACTCCCAATCCCCCCGAAGAGACCCAGTACTTC. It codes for CASSFKTPNPPEETQYF.